The rows below give T cell receptor beta chains drawn from one sample of a study of cytomegalovirus exposure and HLA in healthy donors. Sequencing was performed with immunoSEQ multiplex PCR; in TCRdb, only in-frame clones are kept and a portion is missing. Here the sample spans about 350,000 clones, 87% being singletons. Sequenced material: PBMCs. The receptor set was obtained from a woman in her thirties in good health and CMV-seropositive. Each CDR3 is given with its conserved first and last residue. The order of the fields is D gene, J gene, clone size, V gene, CDR3 protein, CDR3 DNA. The D gene is left open where the match is weak. Size values are once, few and many counts, or a class for expanded clones, and some rows have none.

>-|TRBJ2-7|-|TRBV27
CASSLGQSYEQYF
TGTGCCAGCAGTTTGGGACAATCCTACGAGCAGTACTTC
>TRBD1|TRBJ2-3|-|TRBV18
CASSGGQGDTQYF
TGTGCCAGCTCAGGAGGACAGGGGGATACGCAGTATTTT
>TRBD2|TRBJ2-5|once|TRBV15
CATSWGLAGKETQYF
TGTGCCACCAGCTGGGGACTAGCGGGGAAAGAGACCCAGTACTTC
>-|TRBJ1-4|-|TRBV29-1
CSASGRGEKLFF
TGCAGCGCTTCAGGGCGTGGTGAAAAACTGTTTTTT
>-|TRBJ2-1|-|TRBV9
CASSVDFNEQFF
TGTGCCAGCAGCGTAGACTTTAATGAGCAGTTCTTC
>-|TRBJ2-7|-|TRBV7-2
CASSVGGPGYEQYF
TGTGCCAGCAGCGTCGGAGGGCCGGGCTACGAGCAGTACTTC
>-|TRBJ1-1|-|TRBV6-5
CASSETGYLNTEAFF
TGTGCCAGCAGCGAAACGGGATACCTGAACACTGAAGCTTTCTTT
>TRBD1|TRBJ2-5|-|TRBV29-1
CSVENPRRQGVKTQYF
TGCAGCGTTGAAAATCCCCGGCGTCAGGGGGTGAAGACCCAGTACTTC
>-|TRBJ2-5|-|TRBV5-1
CASSRLGGHYETQYF
TGCGCCAGCAGCCGGTTGGGGGGGCACTATGAGACCCAGTACTTC
>-|TRBJ2-2|-|TRBV19
CASRQPQGYPGELFF
TGTGCCAGTAGACAGCCTCAGGGTTACCCCGGGGAGCTGTTTTTT
>TRBD1|TRBJ1-2|-|TRBV9
CASSVGSGGRDRELSYTF
TGTGCCAGCAGCGTAGGTTCCGGGGGACGAGACAGGGAGCTTAGCTACACCTTC
>-|TRBJ1-2|-|TRBV28
CASSPTANYGYTF
TGTGCCAGCAGCCCGACAGCTAACTATGGCTACACCTTC
>TRBD1|TRBJ1-2|-|TRBV7-9
CASSPVPGTDYGYTF
TGTGCCAGCAGCCCCGTACCCGGGACAGACTATGGCTACACCTTC
>-|TRBJ1-1|-|TRBV30
CAWSVLAEAFF
TGTGCCTGGAGTGTACTTGCCGAAGCTTTCTTT
>-|TRBJ1-6|few|TRBV6-1
CASSEGGAGSPLHF
TGTGCCAGCAGTGAAGGGGGGGCTGGTTCACCCCTCCACTTT
>-|TRBJ1-1|-|TRBV29-1
CSVVVVNTEAFF
TGCAGCGTTGTGGTTGTGAACACTGAAGCTTTCTTT
>-|TRBJ1-4|-|TRBV6-5
CASSMTVWDEKLFF
TGTGCCAGCAGCATGACCGTCTGGGATGAAAAACTGTTTTTT
>-|TRBJ2-7|-|TRBV5-1
CASSLDLYEQYF
TGCGCCAGCAGCTTGGACCTCTACGAGCAGTACTTC
>-|TRBJ1-1|-|TRBV27
CASSPMPTPNTEAFF
TGTGCCAGCAGTCCCATGCCGACCCCGAACACTGAAGCTTTCTTT
>-|TRBJ1-2|-|TRBV5-5
CASSTDGYGYTF
TGTGCCAGCAGCACGGACGGGTATGGCTACACCTTC
>-|TRBJ2-3|-|TRBV2
CASSELGDTQYF
TGTGCCAGCAGTGAACTCGGAGATACGCAGTATTTT
>TRBD2|TRBJ2-1|-|TRBV27
CASSFLAGGLEQFF
TGTGCCAGCAGTTTTCTGGCGGGAGGTCTTGAGCAGTTCTTC
>-|TRBJ1-5|few|TRBV18
CASSPPGRGTADQPQHF
TGTGCCAGCTCACCACCGGGCAGGGGCACGGCAGATCAGCCCCAGCATTTT
>TRBD1|TRBJ2-1|-|TRBV11-3
CASSPGTAEQFF
TGTGCCAGCAGTCCCGGGACAGCAGAGCAGTTCTTC
>-|TRBJ1-2|-|TRBV9
CASSVPSSTVGGYTF
TGTGCCAGCAGCGTACCGTCCTCGACAGTCGGTGGCTACACCTTC
>TRBD1|TRBJ1-2|once|TRBV5-1
CASSMDRDGYTF
TGCGCCAGCAGCATGGACAGGGATGGCTACACCTTC